The entry below gives a single T cell receptor beta chain sequence along with its context. Seattle patient enrollment occurred during active infection, with longitudinal follow-up thereafter. This record comes from a study of blood T cell repertoires in COVID-19. Looking at the study overall: Specimens from acute and convalescent COVID-19 originated in the United States, Italy and Spain.

Only in-frame clones appear in the TCRdb table, and some are missing; sequencing was by immunoSEQ multiplex PCR. Of approximately 210,000 clones listed, about 93% are singletons. The sequenced material came from peripheral blood. The receptor's source is a man in his thirties or forties with COVID-19, enrolled during active disease.

Here the CDR3 reads CASSLAGGGSNYGYTF. The CDR3 region has the DNA TGTGCCAGCAGCTTAGCAGGGGGCGGGAGTAACTATGGCTACACCTTC. The rearrangement uses TRBV11-2 and TRBJ1-2; the match to TRBD1 covers 8 bases. The CDR3 spans 16 residues. V trimming: 1 base; J trimming: 1 base; junction bases outside the gene matches: 5. Per the germline V gene, CDR1 is SGHAT and CDR2 is FQNNGV. Combining the CDR3 with reference TRBV11-2 and TRBJ1-2 gives the whole variable domain EAGVAQSPRYKIIEKRQSVAFWCNPISGHATLYWYQQILGQGPKLLIQFQNNGVVDDSQLPKDRFSAERLKGVDSTLKIQPAKLEDSAVYLCASSLAGGGSNYGYTFGSGTRLTVV.